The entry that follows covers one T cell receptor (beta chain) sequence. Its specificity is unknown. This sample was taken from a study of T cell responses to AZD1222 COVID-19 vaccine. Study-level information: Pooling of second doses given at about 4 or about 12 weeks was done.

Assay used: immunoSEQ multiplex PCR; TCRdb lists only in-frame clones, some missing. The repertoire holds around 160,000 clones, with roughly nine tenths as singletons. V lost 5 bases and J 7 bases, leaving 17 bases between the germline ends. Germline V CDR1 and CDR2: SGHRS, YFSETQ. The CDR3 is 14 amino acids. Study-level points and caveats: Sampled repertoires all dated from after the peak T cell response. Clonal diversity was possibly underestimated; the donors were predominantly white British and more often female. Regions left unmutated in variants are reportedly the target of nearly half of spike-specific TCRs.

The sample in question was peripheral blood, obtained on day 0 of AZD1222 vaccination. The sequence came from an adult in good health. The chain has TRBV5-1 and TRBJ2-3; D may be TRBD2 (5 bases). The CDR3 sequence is CASRIYGERNTQYF. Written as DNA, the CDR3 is TGCGCCAGCAGAATTTATGGGGAGAGGAATACGCAGTATTTT. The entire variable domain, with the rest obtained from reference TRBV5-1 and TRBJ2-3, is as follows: KAGVTQTPRYLIKTRGQQVTLSCSPISGHRSVSWYQQTPGQGLQFLFEYFSETQRNKGNFPGRFSGRQFSNSRSEMNVSTLELGDSALYLCASRIYGERNTQYFGPGTRLTVL.